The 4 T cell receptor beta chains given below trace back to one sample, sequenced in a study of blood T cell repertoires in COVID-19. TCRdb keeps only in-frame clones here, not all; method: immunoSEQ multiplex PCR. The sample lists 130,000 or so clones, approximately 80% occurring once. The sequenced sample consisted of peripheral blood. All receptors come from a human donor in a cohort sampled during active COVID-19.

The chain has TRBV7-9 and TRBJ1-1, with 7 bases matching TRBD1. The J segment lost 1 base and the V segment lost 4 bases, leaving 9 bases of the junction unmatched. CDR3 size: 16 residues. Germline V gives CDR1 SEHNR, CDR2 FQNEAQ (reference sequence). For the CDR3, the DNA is TGTGCCAGCAGCTCCCACGGGACAGCAACGAACACTGAAGCTTTCTTT. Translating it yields CASSSHGTATNTEAFF. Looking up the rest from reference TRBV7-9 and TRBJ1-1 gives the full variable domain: DTGVSQNPRHKITKRGQNVTFRCDPISEHNRLYWYRQTLGQGPEFLTYFQNEAQLEKSRLLSDRFSAERPKGSFSTLEIQRTEQGDSAMYLCASSSHGTATNTEAFFGQGTRLTVV.

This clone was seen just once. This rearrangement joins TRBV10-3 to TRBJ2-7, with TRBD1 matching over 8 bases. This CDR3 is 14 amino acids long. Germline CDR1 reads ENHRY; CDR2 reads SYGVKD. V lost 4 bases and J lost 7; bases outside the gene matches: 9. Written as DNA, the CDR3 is TGTGCCATCAGTGCTACGGACAGGGTTGGGGAGCAGTACTTC. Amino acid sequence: CAISATDRVGEQYF.

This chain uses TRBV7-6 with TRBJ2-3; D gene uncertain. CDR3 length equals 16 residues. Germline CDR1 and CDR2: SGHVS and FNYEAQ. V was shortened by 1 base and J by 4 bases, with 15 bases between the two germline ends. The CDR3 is CASSLGSRNSADTQYF. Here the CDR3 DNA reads TGTGCCAGCAGCTTAGGGTCGCGGAACTCCGCAGATACGCAGTATTTT. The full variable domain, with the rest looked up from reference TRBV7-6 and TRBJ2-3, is GAGVSQSPRYKVTKRGQDVALRCDPISGHVSLYWYRQALGQGPEFLTYFNYEAQQDKSGLPNDRFSAERPEGSISTLTIQRTEQRDSAMYRCASSLGSRNSADTQYFGPGTRLTVL.

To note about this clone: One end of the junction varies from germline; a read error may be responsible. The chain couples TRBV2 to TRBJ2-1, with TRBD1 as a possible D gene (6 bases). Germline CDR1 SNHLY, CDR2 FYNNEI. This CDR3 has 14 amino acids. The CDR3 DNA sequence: TGTGCCAGCAGTACAGGGAACGATTACAATGGGCAGTTCTTC. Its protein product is CASSTGNDYNGQFF.